This T cell receptor beta chain stems from a study of blood T cell repertoires in COVID-19 (dated by TCRdb to the early 2020s). The study in broad terms: Collaborator samples came from the United States, Italy and Spain and covered acute and convalescent phases of COVID-19. The prospective study material was composed of cDNA or gDNA derived from T cells, B-cell-depleted T cells, or PBMCs. The dataset comprised deeply sampled blood TCRbeta repertoires from subjects exposed to, actively infected with, or recovered from COVID-19. The repertoires were released in a freely available public database intended as a resource for research on the immune response to SARS-CoV-2. The samples were drawn from two sources: the first 160 participants of the ongoing ImmuneRACE study, and approximately 1,300 subjects contributed by 6 global collaborators. The sample metadata nearly always contained a de-identified subject ID, COVID-19 status, age in years and sex. HLA class I and class II types, where available, came from metadata supplied by the sample provider rather than from assay-based typing. Overall study outcomes, separate from this receptor: Clinical and demographic metadata were provided uncurated, with the amount varying by source and participant.

TCRbeta CDR3 regions were amplified from genomic DNA using the immunoSEQ Assay, a bias-controlled multiplex PCR. The authors' pipeline ran thus. Within the assay, amplification of reference gene primers was used to estimate how many nucleated cells each sample contained. Sequence reads were collapsed and filtered to measure the absolute abundance of every unique TCRbeta CDR3 rearrangement. For each sample, productive Simpson clonality was calculated as the square root of Simpson's diversity index across productive rearrangements. TCRdb holds this immuneACCESS table with in-frame rearrangements only. Some clones are missing; in checked studies, unresolved V genes explain under half, and the rest has no known cause. V, J and clone size are those of that table, while D and trimming were read from the DNA. The sample table records roughly 200,000 clones; 84% of these occur just once. The ten largest make up about 3.3% of the sample.

As to this clone: Its antigen remains unidentified. The record has no base qualities; no much larger clone is one base away.

In the prospective study, participants were roughly 18 to 89 years old, resided in fewer than 25 geographic areas of the United States, and were enrolled through a virtual design. Cohort assignment in the prospective study relied on participant-reported clinical history from a screening survey and a study questionnaire. Exposed participants were defined as having been in contact with someone with a PCR-confirmed or clinician-diagnosed COVID-19 case within 2 weeks of study entry. Each participant in the prospective study had whole blood, serum and a nasopharyngeal or oropharyngeal swab collected by mobile phlebotomists. Over a roughly 2-month period, participants in the prospective study had the option of providing additional blood draws and questionnaires. Prospective study blood samples were shipped either frozen or at room temperature before DNA extraction. The germline V end is reduced by 3 bases and the J end by 4 bases; junction bases left unmatched: 2. Including the terminal cysteine and phenylalanine, the CDR3 comprises 14 residues. The DNA shown is the 42-base CDR3, in frame from base 1. CDR1 and CDR2 are drawn from the germline V gene: SGDLS, YYNGEE.

The receptor chain draws on TRBV9 and TRBJ2-7; 12 central bases correspond to TRBD2. The sequence was obtained from a woman aged 30 to 39 who had been exposed to COVID-19. Sequencing was done on a sample of PBMCs or T cells enriched from blood (not recorded which). CDR3 protein: CASSETSGGYEQYF. The DNA reads TGTGCCAGCAGCGAGACTAGCGGGGGTTACGAGCAGTACTTC.